This T cell receptor (beta chain) comes out of a study of blood T cell repertoires in COVID-19. In the study overall: COVID-19 samples collected from the United States, Italy and Spain covered acute and convalescent phases. PBMCs, B-cell-depleted T cells, or T cells were the source of the cDNA or gDNA that made up the material.

The V gene's germline CDR1 is MGHRA and CDR2 YSYEKL. The CDR3 spans 15 residues. Unmatched junction bases numbered 3, after V lost 0 bases and J lost 2 bases. In the study's own analysis: Amplified reference gene primers provided the basis for estimating nucleated cell counts. TCRdb keeps only in-frame clones here, not all; method: immunoSEQ multiplex PCR. From that table come the V and J calls and clone size; the DNA was used to work out D and trimming. The profile covers about 250,000 clones, with 70% to 85% appearing a single time and more than 7% taken by the ten largest. The sequenced material came from peripheral blood. The source is a man at least 80 years old with acute or convalescent COVID-19. The genes are TRBV4-1 and TRBJ2-5, with 7 bases identical to TRBD2. The CDR3 coding sequence is TGCGCCAGCAGCCAAGACGGACTAGTACAAGAGACCCAGTACTTC. Translating gives CASSQDGLVQETQYF.